The following is a T cell receptor beta chain sequence with its context. This sample was included in a study of cytomegalovirus exposure and HLA in healthy donors. The CDR3 runs to 16 residues. Germline lookup yields CDR1 SGHTA and CDR2 FQGNSA. The V gene lost 2 bases and the J gene lost 3 bases, with 14 bases spanning the gap. The PCR was carried out with 60 Vbeta primers and 13 Jbeta primers. Data came from immunoSEQ multiplex PCR; TCRdb stores just in-frame clones and leaves some out. The table lists 160,000 or so clones, around 80% of them singletons. Sample: PBMCs. This chain joins TRBV7-2 and TRBJ2-1; D is possibly TRBD1 (5 bases). The TCR comes from a man aged 40-50 years in good health and CMV-seronegative. DNA for the CDR3: TGTGCCAGCAGCTTAAAAAGGGGTCGTCTCTACAATGAGCAGTTCTTC. Protein sequence: CASSLKRGRLYNEQFF.